The 28 T cell receptor beta chains below were found in one sample sequenced in a study of T-cell memory formation after mild COVID-19. TCRdb redid the calling of the 5' RACE reads with MiXCR, one entry per CDR3 protein. Counted here are around 340,000 distinct CDR3 sequences, under 25% occurring once; the ten biggest clones make up around 13%. Sequenced sample: PBMCs or a T cell subset sorted from them (not recorded which). These receptors originate from an adult woman who had mild COVID-19 (a few samples of this study predate the infection). Cell type and time point are not known.

The rearrangement joins TRBV7-8 to TRBJ2-7; TRBD1 agrees at 10 bases. Germline CDR1 SGHVS, CDR2 FQNEAQ. The V segment lost 5 bases and the J segment 2 bases; nucleotides outside the gene matches: 12. The CDR3 consists of 17 residues. Here the CDR3 reads CASSPDRGLAKTYEQYF. CDR3 DNA sequence: TGTGCCAGCAGCCCCGACAGGGGGCTAGCGAAAACCTACGAGCAGTACTTC.

The chain has TRBV11-1 and TRBJ2-7, with 13 bases matching TRBD2. With V trimmed by 4 bases and J by 3 bases, 3 bases remained unmatched. Germline loops: CDR1 SGHAT, CDR2 FQDESV (reference sequence). There are 15 residues in the CDR3. The CDR3, as DNA: TGTGCCAGCAGCTCCCGGACTAGCGGGGGCTACGAGCAGTACTTC. This encodes CASSSRTSGGYEQYF.

This clonotype has more than one count but fewer than ten. This rearrangement joins TRBV4-3 to TRBJ1-4, with TRBD1 matching over 8 bases. The CDR3 runs 15 residues. CDR1 and CDR2 (germline): LGHNA, YSLEER. V trimming: 0 bases; J trimming: 5 bases; junction bases outside the gene matches: 2. CDR3 region: CASSQDRGLNEKLFF. Written as DNA, the CDR3 is TGCGCCAGCAGCCAAGACAGGGGGCTAAATGAAAAACTGTTTTTT.

This sequence joins TRBV12-3 or TRBV12-4 and TRBJ1-6; tentative D call: TRBD1 (6 bases). The ends were cut back, 2 bases at V and 7 bases at J, with 12 bases in the middle. The CDR3 is 15 residues long. CDR3 protein: CASSLRGQGNSPLHF. CDR3 nucleotides: TGTGCCAGCAGTTTAAGAGGTCAGGGGAATTCACCCCTCCACTTT.

This clonotype appeared many times. The DNA is omitted, as the CDR3 cannot be located on it reliably, and the CDR3 follows TCRdb's listing. The V gene is TRBV5-1, the J gene TRBJ1-2; TRBD1 reflects the table's D call only, with no check against the DNA. Per germline, CDR1 SGHRS and CDR2 YFSETQ. The CDR3 extends over 15 residues, inclusive of both ends. This chain's CDR3 is CASSQDAPAASAYTF.

The rearrangement joins TRBV20-1 to TRBJ1-1; the D gene is possibly TRBD1 (6 bases). The CDR3 sequence is 15 residues long. The germline V gene encodes CDR1 DFQATT and CDR2 SNEGSKA (reference sequence). V was cut by 3 bases and J by 2 bases, with 16 bases left in between. The CDR3 DNA is TGCAGTGCTAGGGACAGTCGGGGGGACAACACTGAAGCTTTCTTT. It codes for CSARDSRGDNTEAFF.

CDR3 in DNA: TGTGCCACCAGTGATTCACTATACTATGGCTACACCTTC. It is translated as CATSDSLYYGYTF. This chain connects TRBV24-1 to TRBJ1-2; no firm D call. CDR1 KGHDR and CDR2 SFDVKD come from the germline V gene. Between the trimmed V and J ends, which lost 2 bases and 3 bases, there was a span of 6 bases. This CDR3 contains 13 residues.

This clonotype has only a few counts. The chain has TRBV7-2 and TRBJ2-1, with D perhaps assigned TRBD1 or TRBD2 (5 bases each). Germline V CDR1 and CDR2: SGHTA, FQGNSA. The CDR3 covers 16 residues. Trimming took off 6 bases at V and 5 bases at J, with 20 bases between the two ends. This CDR3 is CASSSTGTRGNNEQFF. The CDR3 DNA is TGTGCCAGCAGTTCGACCGGGACCCGAGGGAACAATGAGCAGTTCTTC.

This clonotype was seen more than once but under ten times. The chain has TRBV2 and TRBJ2-1, with 8 positions matching TRBD2. CDR3 length: 15 residues. Trimming cost V 7 bases and J 0 bases; bases outside gene matches: 5. Germline CDR1 is SNHLY and CDR2 is FYNNEI. The CDR3 sequence is CASISGTSSYNEQFF. CDR3 coding DNA: TGTGCCAGCATCTCCGGGACTAGCTCCTACAATGAGCAGTTCTTC.

This chain joins TRBV25-1 and TRBJ1-1; 7 nucleotides align to TRBD1. Germline values: CDR1 MGHDK, CDR2 SYGVNS. CDR3 length: 12 amino acids. The V gene end was trimmed by 2 bases and the J gene end by 7 bases; junction bases not matched to a gene: 1. The CDR3 is CASSEGTVEAFF. CDR3 nucleotide sequence: TGTGCCAGCAGTGAAGGGACAGTTGAAGCTTTCTTT.

There are a few counts of this clonotype. The chain is built from TRBV12-3 or TRBV12-4 and TRBJ1-3, with a tentative D call TRBD1 (5 bases). CDR3 size: 13 residues. V shed 4 bases and J shed 3 bases, with 7 bases lying between them. The DNA for the CDR3 is TGTGCCAGCAGTTCGACAGATGGAAACACCATATATTTT. Protein sequence: CASSSTDGNTIYF.

Only a few counts were recorded for this clonotype. This sequence joins TRBV24-1 and TRBJ2-2, with TRBD2 matching 9 bases. This CDR3 contains 17 residues. The V gene end was trimmed by 5 bases and the J gene end by 5 bases; junction bases not matched to a gene: 11. In germline, CDR1 is KGHDR, CDR2 SFDVKD. In DNA, the CDR3 is TGTGCCACCAGTGCCCGGGTAGGGCTAGCGGGAACCGGGGAGCTGTTTTTT. Encoded protein: CATSARVGLAGTGELFF.

V and J are TRBV12-3 or TRBV12-4 and TRBJ2-2; D is ambiguous. V was trimmed by 6 bases and J by 1 base, leaving 6 bases between them. The length of the CDR3 is 13 residues. The CDR3 DNA is TGTGCCAGCAGCGATCAGAACACCGGGGAGCTGTTTTTT. Its protein is CASSDQNTGELFF.

The V gene is TRBV6-4, the J gene TRBJ2-3; 12 bases map to TRBD2. V was pared by 7 bases and J by 0 bases, with 8 bases of the junction left unmatched. The CDR3 spans 17 residues. The germline V gene encodes CDR1 MRHNA and CDR2 SNTAGT. CDR3 bases: TGTGCCAGCATCGGACTAGCGGGACTCCGAAGCACAGATACGCAGTATTTT. Its translation: CASIGLAGLRSTDTQYF.

Only a few counts were recorded for this clonotype. The chain carries TRBV4-3 and TRBJ2-7, with 8 bases lining up with TRBD2. CDR3 length: 16 residues. The ends lost 1 base at V and 4 bases at J; junction bases unmatched: 9. Looked up from germline, CDR1 is LGHNA and CDR2 is YSLEER. CDR3 region: CASSQGTSIWSYEQYF. In DNA, the CDR3 is TGCGCCAGCAGCCAAGGGACTAGCATTTGGAGTTACGAGCAGTACTTC.

This CDR3 is CSVVTDNTDTQYF. The CDR3 bases are TGCAGCGTTGTAACCGATAATACAGATACGCAGTATTTT. The chain has TRBV29-1 and TRBJ2-3; D is unresolved. CDR3 length: 13 residues. Trimming removed 4 bases from V and 3 bases from J, with 11 bases in between. CDR1 and CDR2 from the germline V gene are SQVTM and ANQGSEA.

In its sample, this clonotype was seen many times. This chain joins TRBV7-3 and TRBJ2-3; D may be TRBD1 or TRBD2 (5 bases each). The CDR3 length is 16 residues. V lost 0 bases, J lost 4 bases, and 14 bases lay in between. Germline CDR1 SGHTA, CDR2 FQGTGA. The CDR3: CASSLTPGPPSDTQYF. CDR3 DNA: TGTGCCAGCAGCTTAACGCCGGGACCCCCCTCAGATACGCAGTATTTT.

The chain combines TRBV3-1 with TRBJ1-1; 7 bases fit TRBD1. CDR1 LGHDT and CDR2 YNNKEL come from the germline V gene (reference sequence). The ends lost 2 bases at V and 11 bases at J; junction bases unmatched: 5. The CDR3 runs to 12 residues. The CDR3 DNA reads as TGTGCCAGCAGCCAAATGGGGACAGAGGCTTTCTTT. Translated: CASSQMGTEAFF. Looking up the rest from reference TRBV3-1 and TRBJ1-1 gives the full variable domain: DTAVSQTPKYLVTQMGNDKSIKCEQNLGHDTMYWYKQDSKKFLKIMFSYNNKELIINETVPNRFSPKSPDKAHLNLHINSLELGDSAVYFCASSQMGTEAFFGQGTRLTVV.

The chain carries TRBV5-1 and TRBJ2-3; D is unclear. Germline loops: CDR1 SGHRS, CDR2 YFSETQ. V lost 2 bases and J 0 bases, leaving 10 bases between the germline ends. The CDR3 spans 15 residues. The CDR3 DNA sequence: TGCGCCAGCAGCTTAGACACCCCCAGCACAGATACGCAGTATTTT. It translates to CASSLDTPSTDTQYF. The full variable domain, completed using reference TRBV5-1 and TRBJ2-3, is KAGVTQTPRYLIKTRGQQVTLSCSPISGHRSVSWYQQTPGQGLQFLFEYFSETQRNKGNFPGRFSGRQFSNSRSEMNVSTLELGDSALYLCASSLDTPSTDTQYFGPGTRLTVL.

This clonotype was found a few times. This sequence joins TRBV7-9 and TRBJ2-3; unclear D gene. The CDR3 covers 13 residues. Germline lookup yields CDR1 SEHNR and CDR2 FQNEAQ (reference sequence). V lost 7 bases to trimming and J lost 4 bases, with 12 bases between them. The CDR3 bases are TGTGCCAGCACCCTGGGCCTCCCAGATACGCAGTATTTT. The encoded protein is CASTLGLPDTQYF.

In this sample, this clonotype turned up a few times. This rearrangement joins TRBV29-1 to TRBJ2-6, with D hard to call. This CDR3 has 13 amino acids. The V gene's germline CDR1 is SQVTM and CDR2 ANQGSEA. The ends were cut back, 5 bases at V and 0 bases at J, with 5 bases in the middle. CDR3 in amino acids: CSVRSSGANVLTF. In DNA form, the CDR3 reads TGCAGCGTTAGGTCCTCTGGGGCCAACGTCCTGACTTTC.

The rearrangement uses TRBV9 and TRBJ2-7; no clear D gene. The CDR3 spans 14 residues. V was clipped by 4 bases and J by 3 bases, with 14 bases between them. Germline loops: CDR1 SGDLS, CDR2 YYNGEE. CDR3 residues: CASSPWVNFYEQYF. The CDR3 DNA is TGTGCCAGCAGCCCTTGGGTCAACTTCTACGAGCAGTACTTC.

The CDR3 nucleotides are TGTGCCAGCAGCGTTAGCCCCCCGGAGACCCAGTACTTC. It yields the protein CASSVSPPETQYF. The gene calls are TRBV9 and TRBJ2-5; no definite D call. V shed 2 bases and J shed 5 bases, with 10 bases lying between them. Germline V gives CDR1 SGDLS, CDR2 YYNGEE. The CDR3 loop spans 13 amino acids.

The chain combines TRBV6-1 with TRBJ2-7; no reliable D call. The CDR3 has 12 amino acids. Germline V lookup: CDR1 MNHNS, CDR2 SASEGT. V gave up 5 bases and J gave up 4 bases, with 9 bases separating them. For the CDR3, the DNA is TGTGCCAGCAGTTTAGATCATTACGAGCAGTACTTC. Protein product: CASSLDHYEQYF.

The chain carries TRBV3-1 and TRBJ1-1; TRBD1 is a possible D gene (5 bases). V shed 1 base and J shed 6 bases, with 12 bases lying between them. CDR3 length equals 14 residues. Germline assignment: CDR1 LGHDT and CDR2 YNNKEL (reference sequence). CDR3 sequence: CASSQGGLLAEAFF. Written as DNA, the CDR3 is TGTGCCAGCAGCCAAGGGGGGTTGCTGGCTGAAGCTTTCTTT. Using reference TRBV3-1 and TRBJ1-1 for the parts outside the CDR3, the full variable domain is DTAVSQTPKYLVTQMGNDKSIKCEQNLGHDTMYWYKQDSKKFLKIMFSYNNKELIINETVPNRFSPKSPDKAHLNLHINSLELGDSAVYFCASSQGGLLAEAFFGQGTRLTVV.

Only a few counts were recorded for this clonotype. V is TRBV6-5 and J is TRBJ2-7; no reliable D call. This CDR3 comprises 13 residues. The V end was cut by 6 bases, the J end by 6 bases, with 15 bases between. The germline gives CDR1 MNHEY, CDR2 SVGAGI. Here the CDR3 reads CASRQFGSTEQYF. CDR3 bases: TGTGCCAGCAGGCAGTTTGGCAGCACCGAGCAGTACTTC.

The V call is TRBV19, the J call TRBJ2-5; 9 bases map to TRBD2. Germline loops: CDR1 LNHDA, CDR2 SQIVND (reference sequence). The CDR3 runs 16 residues. The trim removed 4 bases at V and 2 bases at J, leaving 8 bases unmatched. CDR3 nucleotides: TGTGCCAGTAGTAGCGGGGGGGCGGCAGTACAAGAGACCCAGTACTTC. It specifies CASSSGGAAVQETQYF.

The chain combines TRBV3-1 with TRBJ2-7; perhaps TRBD2 as D (7 bases). Germline V gene data show CDR1 as LGHDT and CDR2 as YNNKEL (reference sequence). There are 16 residues in the CDR3. Trimming shortened V by 5 bases and J by 2 bases, and 19 bases separated the two germline ends. This CDR3 reads CASSAYQGRGTYEQYF. The CDR3 DNA sequence: TGTGCCAGCAGCGCCTACCAGGGGAGGGGAACCTACGAGCAGTACTTC.